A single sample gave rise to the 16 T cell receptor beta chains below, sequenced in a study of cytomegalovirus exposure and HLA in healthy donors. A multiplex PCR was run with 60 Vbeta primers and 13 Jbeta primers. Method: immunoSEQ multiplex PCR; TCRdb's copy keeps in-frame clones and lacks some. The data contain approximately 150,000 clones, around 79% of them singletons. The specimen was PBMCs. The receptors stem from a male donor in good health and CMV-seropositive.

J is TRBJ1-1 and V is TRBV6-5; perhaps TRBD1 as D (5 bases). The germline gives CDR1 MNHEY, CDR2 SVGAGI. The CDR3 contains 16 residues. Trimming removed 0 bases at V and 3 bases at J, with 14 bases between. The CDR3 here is CASSYSPPEGDTEAFF. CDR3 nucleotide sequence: TGTGCCAGCAGTTACTCACCCCCGGAAGGGGACACTGAAGCTTTCTTT.

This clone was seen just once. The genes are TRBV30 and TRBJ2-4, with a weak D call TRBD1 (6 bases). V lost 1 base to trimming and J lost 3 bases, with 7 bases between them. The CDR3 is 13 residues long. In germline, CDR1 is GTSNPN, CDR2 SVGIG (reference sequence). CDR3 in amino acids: CAWSGDNKNIQYF. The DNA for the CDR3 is TGTGCCTGGAGTGGGGACAACAAAAACATTCAGTACTTC.

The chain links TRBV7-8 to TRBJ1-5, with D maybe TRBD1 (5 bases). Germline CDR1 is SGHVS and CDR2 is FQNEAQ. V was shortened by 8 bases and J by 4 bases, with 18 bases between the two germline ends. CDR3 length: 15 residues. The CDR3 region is CASGGGGGANQPQHF. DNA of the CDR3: TGTGCCAGCGGCGGGGGGGGAGGGGCGAATCAGCCCCAGCATTTT.

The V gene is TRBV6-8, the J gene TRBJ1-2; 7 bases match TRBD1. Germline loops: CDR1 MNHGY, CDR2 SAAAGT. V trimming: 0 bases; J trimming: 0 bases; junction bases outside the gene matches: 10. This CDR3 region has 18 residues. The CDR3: CASSYSPPDRASNYGYTF. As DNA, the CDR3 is TGTGCCAGCAGTTACTCTCCTCCCGACAGGGCCTCTAACTATGGCTACACCTTC.

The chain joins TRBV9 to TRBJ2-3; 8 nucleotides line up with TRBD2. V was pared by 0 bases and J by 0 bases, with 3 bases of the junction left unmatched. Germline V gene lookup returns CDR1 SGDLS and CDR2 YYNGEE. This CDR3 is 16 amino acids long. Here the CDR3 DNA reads TGTGCCAGCAGCGTAGGCGGGGGGCCTAGCACAGATACGCAGTATTTT. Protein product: CASSVGGGPSTDTQYF. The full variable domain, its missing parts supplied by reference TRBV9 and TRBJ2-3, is DSGVTQTPKHLITATGQRVTLRCSPRSGDLSVYWYQQSLDQGLQFLIQYYNGEERAKGNILERFSAQQFPDLHSELNLSSLELGDSALYFCASSVGGGPSTDTQYFGPGTRLTVL.

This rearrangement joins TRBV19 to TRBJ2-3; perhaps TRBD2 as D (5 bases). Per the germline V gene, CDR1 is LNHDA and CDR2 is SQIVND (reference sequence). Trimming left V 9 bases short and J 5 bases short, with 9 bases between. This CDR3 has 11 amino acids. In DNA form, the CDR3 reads TGTGCCAGCAGAGGAGGAGATACGCAGTATTTT. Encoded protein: CASRGGDTQYF.

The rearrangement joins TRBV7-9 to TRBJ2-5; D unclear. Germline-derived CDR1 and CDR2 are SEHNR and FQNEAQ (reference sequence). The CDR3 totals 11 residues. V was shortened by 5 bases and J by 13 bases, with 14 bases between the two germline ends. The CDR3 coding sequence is TGTGCCAGCAGCATCGCGGCCCCCCTGTACTTC. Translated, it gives CASSIAAPLYF.

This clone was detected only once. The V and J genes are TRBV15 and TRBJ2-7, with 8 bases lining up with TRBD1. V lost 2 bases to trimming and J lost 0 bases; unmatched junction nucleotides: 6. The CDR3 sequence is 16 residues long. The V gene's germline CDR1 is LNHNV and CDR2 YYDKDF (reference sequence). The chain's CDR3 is CATSRLRTGSSYEQYF. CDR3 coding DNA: TGTGCCACCAGCAGATTGCGGACAGGGAGCTCCTACGAGCAGTACTTC.

This chain's CDR3 is CASSPGTGETGELFF. CDR3 bases: TGTGCCAGCAGCCCCGGGACAGGGGAGACCGGGGAGCTGTTTTTT. The chain uses TRBV7-2 and TRBJ2-2; 10 bases fit TRBD1. V shed 5 bases and J 5 bases; nucleotides not matched to a gene: 5. The CDR3 totals 15 residues. In germline, CDR1 is SGHTA, CDR2 FQGNSA.

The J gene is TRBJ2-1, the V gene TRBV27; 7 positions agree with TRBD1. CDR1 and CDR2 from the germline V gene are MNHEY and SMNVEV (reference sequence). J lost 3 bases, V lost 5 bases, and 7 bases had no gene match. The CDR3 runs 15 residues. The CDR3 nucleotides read TGTGCCAGCAGTCCACAGGGGAACCTCTACAATGAGCAGTTCTTC. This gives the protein CASSPQGNLYNEQFF.

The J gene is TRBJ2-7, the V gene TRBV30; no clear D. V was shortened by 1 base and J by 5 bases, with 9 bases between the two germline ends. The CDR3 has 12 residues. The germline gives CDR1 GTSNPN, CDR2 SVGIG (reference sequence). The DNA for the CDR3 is TGTGCCTGGAGTGCCGCCTTAGACGAGCAGTACTTC. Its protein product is CAWSAALDEQYF.

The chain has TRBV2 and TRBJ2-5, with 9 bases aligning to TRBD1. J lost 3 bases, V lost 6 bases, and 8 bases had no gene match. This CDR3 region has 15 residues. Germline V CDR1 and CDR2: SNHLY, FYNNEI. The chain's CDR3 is CASSKRDREKETQYF. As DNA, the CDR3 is TGTGCCAGCAGCAAAAGGGACAGGGAGAAAGAGACCCAGTACTTC. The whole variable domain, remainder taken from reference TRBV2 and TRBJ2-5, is EPEVTQTPSHQVTQMGQEVILRCVPISNHLYFYWYRQILGQKVEFLVSFYNNEISEKSEIFDDQFSVERPDGSNFTLKIRSTKLEDSAMYFCASSKRDREKETQYFGPGTRLLVL.

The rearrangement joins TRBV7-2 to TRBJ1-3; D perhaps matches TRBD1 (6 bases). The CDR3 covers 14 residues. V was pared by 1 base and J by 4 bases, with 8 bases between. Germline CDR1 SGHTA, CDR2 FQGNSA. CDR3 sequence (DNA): TGTGCCAGCAGCTTAGTAGGGGGAGGAAACACCATATATTTT. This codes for CASSLVGGGNTIYF.

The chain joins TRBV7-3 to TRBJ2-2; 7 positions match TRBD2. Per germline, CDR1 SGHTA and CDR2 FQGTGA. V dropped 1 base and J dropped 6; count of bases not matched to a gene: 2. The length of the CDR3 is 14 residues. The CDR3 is CASSLSGGAGELFF. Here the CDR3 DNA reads TGTGCCAGCAGCTTAAGTGGGGGGGCCGGGGAGCTGTTTTTT.

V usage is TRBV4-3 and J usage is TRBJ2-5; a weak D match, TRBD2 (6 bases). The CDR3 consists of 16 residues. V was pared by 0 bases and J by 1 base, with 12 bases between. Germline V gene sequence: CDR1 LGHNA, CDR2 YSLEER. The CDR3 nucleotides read TGCGCCAGCAGCCAAGAGGGGGGTGCGATCCAAGAGACCCAGTACTTC. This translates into CASSQEGGAIQETQYF.

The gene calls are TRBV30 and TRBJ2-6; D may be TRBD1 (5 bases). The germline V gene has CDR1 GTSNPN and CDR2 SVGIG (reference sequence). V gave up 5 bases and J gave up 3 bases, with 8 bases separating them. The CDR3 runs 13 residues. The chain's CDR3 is CAWQGYGANVLTF. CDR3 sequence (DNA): TGTGCCTGGCAGGGATATGGGGCCAACGTCCTGACTTTC. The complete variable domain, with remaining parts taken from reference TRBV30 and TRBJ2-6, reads SQTIHQWPATLVQPVGSPLSLECTVEGTSNPNLYWYRQAAGRGLQLLFYSVGIGQISSEVPQNLSASRPQDRQFILSSKKLLLSDSGFYLCAWQGYGANVLTFGAGSRLTVL.